A selection of T cell receptor beta chains follows, all from one sample in a study of regulatory T cells in long-lasting Graves disease. A single record per CDR3 protein comes from TCRdb applying MiXCR to the multiplex PCR reads. The sample holds roughly 500,000 distinct CDR3 sequences, more than 10% seen once. This sample also appeared in a second study, on T cells in Graves' hyperthyroidism and ophthalmopathy.

This specimen consisted of peripheral blood mononuclear cells (PBMCs), obtained at new diagnosis, from a patient treated with antithyroid drugs. The receptors here all came from a young woman with Graves disease. CDR3s include the opening cysteine and the closing phenylalanine or tryptophan. D genes are given only for firm matches. A clone size is listed for some rows: how often the clone was seen (once, few, many), or a class if it is expanded.

>NA|many|TRBV18|TRBJ2-7
CASSVDGGTDEQYF
TGTGCCAGCTCGGTGGATGGGGGAACGGACGAGCAGTACTTC
>NA|few|TRBV9|TRBJ1-1
CASSVVSRIDTEAFF
TGTGCCAGCAGCGTAGTATCAAGGATCGACACTGAAGCTTTCTTT
>NA|few|TRBV24-1|TRBJ2-1
CATRSSYNEQFF
TGTGCCACCAGGAGTTCCTACAATGAGCAGTTCTTC
>TRBD1|many|TRBV19|TRBJ1-1
CASSVGRGLETEAFF
TGTGCCAGTAGTGTGGGCAGGGGGCTTGAGACTGAAGCTTTCTTT
>NA|NA|TRBV3-1|TRBJ2-2
CASSRKGTSLAGELFF
TGTGCCAGCAGCCGTAAAGGTACTAGCCTCGCCGGGGAGCTGTTTTTT
>NA|many|TRBV7-2|TRBJ2-7
CASSGRTGLGGEQYF
TGTGCCAGCAGCGGCAGGACAGGCTTGGGGGGCGAGCAGTACTTC
>NA|NA|TRBV6-1|TRBJ2-7
CASSERHEQYF
TGTGCCAGCAGCGAGAGACACGAGCAGTACTTC
>NA|many|TRBV28|TRBJ2-5
CASSGDKETQYF
TGTGCCAGCAGTGGGGATAAAGAGACCCAGTACTTC
>NA|NA|TRBV28|TRBJ1-2
CASSPREGGYTF
TGTGCCAGCAGTCCGCGGGAGGGAGGCTACACCTTC
>TRBD2|many|TRBV20-1|TRBJ2-7
CAGLAGAPAYEQYF
TGCGCGGGACTAGCGGGGGCGCCTGCCTACGAGCAGTACTTC
>NA|many|TRBV6-1|TRBJ1-5
CANRPGQGGGRSNQPQHF
TGTGCCAACAGGCCCGGGCAGGGAGGGGGAAGAAGCAATCAGCCCCAGCATTTT
>NA|few|TRBV5-1|TRBJ2-5
CASSWGPETQYF
TGCGCCAGCAGCTGGGGCCCGGAGACCCAGTACTTC
>NA|many|TRBV9|TRBJ2-7
CASSSFLGAPSYEQYF
TGTGCCAGCAGCTCCTTTTTAGGGGCCCCCTCCTACGAGCAGTACTTC
>NA|few|TRBV5-1|TRBJ2-7
CASSLAEFGYAYEQYF
TGCGCCAGCAGCTTGGCCGAGTTCGGGTACGCCTACGAGCAGTACTTC
>NA|many|TRBV7-2|TRBJ2-1
CASSLASRPFANEQFF
TGTGCCAGCAGCTTAGCGTCTAGACCCTTCGCTAATGAGCAGTTCTTC
>TRBD1|many|TRBV6-1|TRBJ1-2
CASSAQNVNRDRRTIPYGYTF
TGTGCCAGCAGTGCCCAAAACGTTAATCGGGACAGGCGAACAATCCCATATGGCTACACCTTC
>TRBD2|many|TRBV11-2|TRBJ2-5
CASSRGTSGVAETQYF
TGTGCCAGCAGCCGGGGGACTAGCGGGGTGGCGGAGACCCAGTACTTC
>TRBD2|few|TRBV7-3|TRBJ2-3
CASSLRTGGPDTQYF
TGTGCCAGCAGCTTGCGGACGGGAGGGCCAGATACGCAGTATTTT
>NA|many|TRBV5-5|TRBJ2-7
CASSPGSHSYEQYF
TGTGCCAGCAGCCCAGGGTCCCACTCCTACGAGCAGTACTTC
>NA|many|TRBV7-9|TRBJ2-7
CASSAGPPPSYEQYF
TGTGCCAGCAGCGCCGGACCCCCCCCATCCTACGAGCAGTACTTC
>NA|many|TRBV9|TRBJ1-6
CASSVAGTGSPLHF
TGTGCCAGCAGCGTAGCGGGGACGGGTTCACCCCTCCACTTT
>TRBD1|few|TRBV29-1|TRBJ2-7
CSVQGQGKTPYEQYF
TGCAGCGTCCAGGGACAGGGAAAAACCCCCTACGAGCAGTACTTC
>TRBD1|many|TRBV11-1|TRBJ2-3
CASSIRTGQVTQYF
TGTGCCAGCAGCATACGGACAGGGCAAGTTACGCAGTATTTT
>NA|many|TRBV7-6|TRBJ2-7
CASSLSWKAGSEQYF
TGTGCCAGCAGCTTATCATGGAAGGCCGGGAGCGAGCAGTACTTC
>NA|few|TRBV10-1|TRBJ2-1
CASSERGGSYNEQFF
TGCGCCAGCAGTGAGCGGGGCGGCTCCTACAATGAGCAGTTCTTC
>TRBD2|many|TRBV19|TRBJ2-5
CASSSGRFLETQYF
TGTGCCAGTAGTAGCGGGAGGTTTCTGGAGACCCAGTACTTC
>NA|many|TRBV2|TRBJ2-1
CASREVRNEQFF
TGTGCCAGCAGGGAGGTCCGTAATGAGCAGTTCTTC
>NA|NA|TRBV20-1|TRBJ1-4
CSGRQSNEKLFF
TGCAGTGGAAGACAGTCTAATGAAAAACTGTTTTTT
>TRBD1|few|TRBV20-1|TRBJ1-5
CSARPTGEHQPQHF
TGCAGTGCTAGACCGACAGGGGAACATCAGCCCCAGCATTTT
>NA|NA|TRBV30|TRBJ2-7
CAWSNVRNKQYF
TGTGCCTGGAGCAATGTCCGAAACAAGCAGTACTTC
>NA|NA|TRBV19|TRBJ2-2
CASSIDRTGELFF
TGTGCCAGTAGTATAGATCGGACCGGGGAGCTGTTTTTT
>NA|NA|TRBV5-1|TRBJ2-2
CASSWDTLEGELFF
TGCGCCAGCAGCTGGGACACTCTTGAGGGGGAGCTGTTTTTT
>NA|NA|TRBV7-2|TRBJ2-2
CASRDSRGANTGELFF
TGTGCCAGCAGGGATAGTCGCGGGGCGAACACCGGGGAGCTGTTTTTT
>TRBD1|few|TRBV4-1|TRBJ1-2
CASSHPTGGDYGHTF
TGCGCCAGCAGCCATCCCACAGGGGGCGATTACGGCCACACCTTC
>NA|many|TRBV6-2/TRBV6-3|TRBJ2-2
CASTNWYGANTGELFF
TGTGCCAGCACGAATTGGTACGGCGCGAACACCGGGGAGCTGTTTTTT
>TRBD1|NA|TRBV15|TRBJ1-5
CATSSRTGGNQPQHF
TGTGCCACCAGCAGCAGGACAGGGGGCAATCAGCCCCAGCATTTT
>TRBD1|many|TRBV12-3/TRBV12-4|TRBJ1-2
CASSLRTGRAGYTF
TGTGCCAGCAGTCTCCGGACAGGGAGAGCTGGCTACACCTTC
>NA|few|TRBV28|TRBJ2-7
CASSWRSHYGQYF
TGTGCCAGCAGTTGGAGATCCCACTACGGGCAGTACTTC